These 11 T cell receptor beta chains share one sample of origin, sequenced in a study of human T cells and chemical hapten exposure. TCRdb itself ran the RACE reads through MiXCR, one entry per CDR3 protein. This sample has some 110,000 distinct CDR3 sequences, with about 12% found just once. Time point of the sample: patch test 1, 2 weeks after DPC sensitization. Treatment described: therapeutic diphenylcyclopropenone sensitization with weekly scalp DPC. Here the sequenced sample was whole blood, taken in connection with sensitization to the hapten diphenylcyclopropenone (DPC). The receptor source for this set is a woman aged 45-65 years with alopecia areata. Some clones in this sample may be carry-over from other donors' samples.

V usage is TRBV7-2 and J usage is TRBJ2-6; D is unresolved. V gave up 5 bases and J gave up 0 bases, with 8 bases separating them. The V gene's germline CDR1 is SGHTA and CDR2 FQGNSA. The CDR3 runs to 15 residues. The CDR3 nucleotides read TGTGCCAGCAGCCGAGTCCACTCTGGGGCCAACGTCCTGACTTTC. Amino acids: CASSRVHSGANVLTF.

This clonotype was seen ten or more times. J is TRBJ2-2 and V is TRBV7-9; weak D call: TRBD2 (6 bases). CDR1 and CDR2 (germline): SEHNR, FQNEAQ (reference sequence). V shed 1 base and J shed 0 bases, with 6 bases lying between them. CDR3 length equals 15 residues. CDR3 sequence: CASSLGGTNTGELFF. The CDR3 coding sequence is TGTGCCAGCAGCTTAGGCGGGACGAACACCGGGGAGCTGTTTTTT. Filled out from reference TRBV7-9 and TRBJ2-2, the complete variable domain reads DTGVSQNPRHKITKRGQNVTFRCDPISEHNRLYWYRQTLGQGPEFLTYFQNEAQLEKSRLLSDRFSAERPKGSFSTLEIQRTEQGDSAMYLCASSLGGTNTGELFFGEGSRLTVL.

The rearrangement uses TRBV12-3 or TRBV12-4 and TRBJ2-2; maybe TRBD1 (6 bases). V was trimmed by 5 bases and J by 0 bases, leaving 10 bases between them. The CDR3 runs to 15 residues. DNA for the CDR3: TGTGCCAGCAGTCAACAGGGCGCGAACACCGGGGAGCTGTTTTTT. It specifies CASSQQGANTGELFF.

This clonotype turned up a few times. The chain is built from TRBV12-3 or TRBV12-4 and TRBJ2-2; D is ambiguous. The CDR3 loop spans 12 amino acids. V gave up 0 bases and J gave up 10 bases, with 6 bases separating them. The CDR3 here is CASSLAPEELFF. CDR3 nucleotides: TGTGCCAGCAGTTTAGCCCCCGAGGAGCTGTTTTTT.

This clonotype has a count of ten or more. V gene TRBV18 combines with J gene TRBJ2-7, with D possibly matching TRBD1 (5 bases). Trimming cost V 3 bases and J 1 base, with 16 bases left between them. The CDR3 contains 16 residues. Germline V lookup: CDR1 KGHSH, CDR2 LQKENI. CDR3 residues: CASSPVYIKGSYEQYF. The CDR3 bases are TGTGCCAGCTCACCGGTTTATATAAAGGGGTCCTACGAGCAGTACTTC.

The table lists this clonotype with many counts. The CDR3, as DNA: TGTGCCAGCAGCCACCCCTTAGAGGGGACTAGCGGGAGTCAGAGAAAGACCCAGTACTTC. Translation gives CASSHPLEGTSGSQRKTQYF. J is TRBJ2-5 and V is TRBV3-1; 14 nucleotides match TRBD2. The germline V gene encodes CDR1 LGHDT and CDR2 YNNKEL (reference sequence). V dropped 3 bases and J dropped 6; count of bases not matched to a gene: 18. The length of the CDR3 is 20 residues.

Note on this clonotype: A much larger clone differs from this one at a single base, so this may be a read error. This chain uses TRBV29-1 with TRBJ2-3; 7 nucleotides agree with TRBD2. V lost 4 bases and J lost 6; bases outside the gene matches: 10. Germline CDR1 and CDR2: SQVTM and ANQGSEA. This CDR3 has 14 residues. CDR3 sequence reads: CSVVAGEVHDTQYF. For the CDR3, the DNA is TGCAGCGTTGTGGCGGGAGAAGTACACGATACGCAGTATTTT.

The chain carries TRBV28 and TRBJ2-7, with 8 nucleotides matching TRBD2. The germline gives CDR1 MDHEN, CDR2 SYDVKM. The V segment lost 6 bases and the J segment 4 bases; nucleotides outside the gene matches: 11. CDR3 length equals 15 residues. The CDR3 DNA is TGTGCCAGCAGCCACGGGGGGGCTCCCCAATACGAGCAGTACTTC. Translating gives CASSHGGAPQYEQYF.

Ten or more counts support this clonotype. This rearrangement joins TRBV6-2 or TRBV6-3 to TRBJ1-1; D call uncertain. Germline values: CDR1 MNHEY, CDR2 SVGEGT. The CDR3 runs to 12 residues. The V end was cut by 2 bases, the J end by 11 bases, with 12 bases between. In nucleotides, the CDR3 is TGTGCCAGCAGTTACGATCGGGCTAAGGCTTTCTTT. Protein: CASSYDRAKAFF.

V is TRBV6-2 or TRBV6-3 and J is TRBJ1-2; 7 bases match TRBD1. The CDR3 loop spans 14 amino acids. Germline V gene sequence: CDR1 MNHEY, CDR2 SVGEGT. V lost 8 bases, J lost 0 bases, and 6 bases stayed unmatched. CDR3 nucleotides: TGTGCCAGCCGCGGGACAGTTACTAACTATGGCTACACCTTC. It is translated as CASRGTVTNYGYTF.

This clonotype was recorded a few times. V gene TRBV28 combines with J gene TRBJ2-7; D is undetermined. Trimming pared 2 bases from V and 4 bases from J, leaving 9 bases between. The CDR3 is 13 amino acids. CDR1 is MDHEN and CDR2 is SYDVKM in the germline V gene. The CDR3 reads CASSLRHLYEQYF. CDR3 DNA: TGTGCCAGCAGTTTAAGACACTTATACGAGCAGTACTTC.